The entry that follows covers one TCR beta chain sequence. The source of the sample is a study of blood T cell repertoires in COVID-19. The CDR3 loop spans 13 amino acids. Between the trimmed V and J ends, which lost 1 base and 5 bases, there was a span of 11 bases. Per germline, CDR1 GTSNPN and CDR2 SVGIG (reference sequence). This table comes from immunoSEQ multiplex PCR, and its TCRdb copy is limited to in-frame clones, with some not included. The repertoire consists of about 260,000 clones, with approximately 86% occurring once and the leading ten covering approximately 2%. The chain recombines TRBV30 with TRBJ1-1; D perhaps matches TRBD1 (5 bases). The clonotype comes from a man aged 25 to 40 with active or convalescent COVID-19. The sequencing sample was made of peripheral blood. CDR3 sequence reads: CAWSAIGGTEAFF. CDR3 DNA sequence: TGTGCCTGGAGTGCTATCGGGGGGACTGAAGCTTTCTTT.